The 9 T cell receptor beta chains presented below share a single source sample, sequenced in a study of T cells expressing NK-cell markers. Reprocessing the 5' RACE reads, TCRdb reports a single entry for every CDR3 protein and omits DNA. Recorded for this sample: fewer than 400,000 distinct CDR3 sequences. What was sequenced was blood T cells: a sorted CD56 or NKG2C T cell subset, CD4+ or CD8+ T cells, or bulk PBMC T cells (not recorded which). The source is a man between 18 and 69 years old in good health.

The CDR3 region is CASSTWLVSTNEKLFF. The chain carries TRBV7-9 and TRBJ1-4. Germline values: CDR1 SEHNR, CDR2 FQNEAQ (reference sequence). The CDR3 contains 16 residues.

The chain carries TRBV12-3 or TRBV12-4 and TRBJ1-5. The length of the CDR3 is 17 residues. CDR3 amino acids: CASSLALQARGNQPQHF.

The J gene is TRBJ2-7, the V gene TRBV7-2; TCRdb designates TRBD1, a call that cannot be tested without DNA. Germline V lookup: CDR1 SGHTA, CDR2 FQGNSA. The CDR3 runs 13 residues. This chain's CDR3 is CASSLEAGHEQYF.

Here the CDR3 reads CASSPGKVWQQETQYF. The chain couples TRBV3-1 to TRBJ2-5. The CDR3 loop spans 16 amino acids. Germline CDR1 LGHDT, CDR2 YNNKEL (reference sequence).

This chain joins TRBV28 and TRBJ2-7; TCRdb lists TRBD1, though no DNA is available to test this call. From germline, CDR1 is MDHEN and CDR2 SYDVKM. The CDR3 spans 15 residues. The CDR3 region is CASSLGQYLYYEQYF.

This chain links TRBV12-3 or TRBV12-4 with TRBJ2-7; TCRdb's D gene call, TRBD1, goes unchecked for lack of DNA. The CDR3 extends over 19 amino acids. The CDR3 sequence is CASSPFQTSMGPQSSEQYF.

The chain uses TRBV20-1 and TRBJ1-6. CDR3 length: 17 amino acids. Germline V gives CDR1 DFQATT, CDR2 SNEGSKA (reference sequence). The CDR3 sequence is CSARDFGLGSYNSPLHF.

The CDR3 reads CASRRDRSNYEQYF. The V and J genes are TRBV6-1 and TRBJ2-7; TCRdb gives TRBD1 as the D gene, but with no DNA this cannot be confirmed. From germline, CDR1 is MNHNS and CDR2 SASEGT. The CDR3 runs 14 residues.

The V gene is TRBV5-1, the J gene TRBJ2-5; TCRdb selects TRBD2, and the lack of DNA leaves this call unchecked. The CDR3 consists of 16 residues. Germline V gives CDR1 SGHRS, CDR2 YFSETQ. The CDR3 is CASSITSSSPQETQYF.